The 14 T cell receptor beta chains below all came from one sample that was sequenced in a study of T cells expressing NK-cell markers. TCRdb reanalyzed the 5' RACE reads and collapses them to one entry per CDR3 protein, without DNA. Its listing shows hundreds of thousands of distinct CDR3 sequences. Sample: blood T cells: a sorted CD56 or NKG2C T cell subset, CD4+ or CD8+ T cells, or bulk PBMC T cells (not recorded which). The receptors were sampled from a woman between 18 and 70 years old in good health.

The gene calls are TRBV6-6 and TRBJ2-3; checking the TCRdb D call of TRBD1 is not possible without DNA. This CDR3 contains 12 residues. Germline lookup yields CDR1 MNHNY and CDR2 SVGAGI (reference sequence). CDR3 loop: CASSSLRDTQYF.

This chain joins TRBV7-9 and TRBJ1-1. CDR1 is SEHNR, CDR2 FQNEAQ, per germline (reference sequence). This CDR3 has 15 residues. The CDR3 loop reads CASSLGVSEGAEAFF.

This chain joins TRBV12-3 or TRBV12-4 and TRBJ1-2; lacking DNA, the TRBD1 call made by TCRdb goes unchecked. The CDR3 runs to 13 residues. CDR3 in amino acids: CASQTTGGHGYTF.

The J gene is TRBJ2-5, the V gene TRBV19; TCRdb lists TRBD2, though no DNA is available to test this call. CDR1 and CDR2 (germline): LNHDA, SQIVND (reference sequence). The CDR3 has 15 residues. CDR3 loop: CASSSLDWRQETQYF. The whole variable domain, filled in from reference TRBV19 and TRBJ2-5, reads DGGITQSPKYLFRKEGQNVTLSCEQNLNHDAMYWYRQDPGQGLRLIYYSQIVNDFQKGDIAEGYSVSREKKESFPLTVTSAQKNPTAFYLCASSSLDWRQETQYFGPGTRLLVL.

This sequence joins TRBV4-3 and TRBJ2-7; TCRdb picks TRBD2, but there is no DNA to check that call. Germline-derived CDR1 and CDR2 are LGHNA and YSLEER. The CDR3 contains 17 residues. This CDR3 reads CASSLKIEASGRYEQYF.

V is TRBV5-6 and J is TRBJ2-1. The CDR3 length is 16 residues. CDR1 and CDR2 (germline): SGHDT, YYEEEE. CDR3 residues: CASSLGLSGKTMEQFF.

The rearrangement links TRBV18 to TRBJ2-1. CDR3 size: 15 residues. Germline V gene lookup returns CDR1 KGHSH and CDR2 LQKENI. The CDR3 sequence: CASSVVVVEINEQFF.

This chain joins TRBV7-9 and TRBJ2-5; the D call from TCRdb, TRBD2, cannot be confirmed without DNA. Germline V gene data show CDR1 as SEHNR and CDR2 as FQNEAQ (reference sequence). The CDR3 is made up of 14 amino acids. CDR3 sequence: CASSLISAGETQYF. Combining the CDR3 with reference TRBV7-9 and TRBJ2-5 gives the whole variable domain DTGVSQNPRHKITKRGQNVTFRCDPISEHNRLYWYRQTLGQGPEFLTYFQNEAQLEKSRLLSDRFSAERPKGSFSTLEIQRTEQGDSAMYLCASSLISAGETQYFGPGTRLLVL.

CDR3 protein: CASSPPGTRGGEQFF. This chain uses TRBV5-4 with TRBJ2-1; the D call from TCRdb, TRBD1, cannot be confirmed without DNA. The CDR3 consists of 15 residues. Germline CDR1 is SGHNT and CDR2 is YYREEE (reference sequence).

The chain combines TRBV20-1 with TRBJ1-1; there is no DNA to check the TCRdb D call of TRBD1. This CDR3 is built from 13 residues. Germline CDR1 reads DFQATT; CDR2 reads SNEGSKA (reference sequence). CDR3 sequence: CSARQGIHTEAFF.

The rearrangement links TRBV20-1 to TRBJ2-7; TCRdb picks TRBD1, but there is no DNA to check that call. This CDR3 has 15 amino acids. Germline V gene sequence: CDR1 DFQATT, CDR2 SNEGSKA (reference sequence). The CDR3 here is CSAGFGAGISYEQYF.

The CDR3 here is CSATSGSYNEQFF. The rearrangement joins TRBV20-1 to TRBJ2-1; as DNA is missing, the TRBD2 call by TCRdb cannot be tested. The CDR3 totals 13 residues. Per germline, CDR1 DFQATT and CDR2 SNEGSKA (reference sequence).

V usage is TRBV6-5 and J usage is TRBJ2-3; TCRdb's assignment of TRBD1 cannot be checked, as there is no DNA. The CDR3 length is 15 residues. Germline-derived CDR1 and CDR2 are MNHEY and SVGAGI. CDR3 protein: CASSYPRQGTDTQYF.

This CDR3 is CASSQASGGVNEQFF. The chain employs TRBV4-1 and TRBJ2-1; with no DNA, the TCRdb D assignment of TRBD2 cannot be verified. In germline, CDR1 is MGHRA, CDR2 YSYEKL. CDR3 length: 15 amino acids.